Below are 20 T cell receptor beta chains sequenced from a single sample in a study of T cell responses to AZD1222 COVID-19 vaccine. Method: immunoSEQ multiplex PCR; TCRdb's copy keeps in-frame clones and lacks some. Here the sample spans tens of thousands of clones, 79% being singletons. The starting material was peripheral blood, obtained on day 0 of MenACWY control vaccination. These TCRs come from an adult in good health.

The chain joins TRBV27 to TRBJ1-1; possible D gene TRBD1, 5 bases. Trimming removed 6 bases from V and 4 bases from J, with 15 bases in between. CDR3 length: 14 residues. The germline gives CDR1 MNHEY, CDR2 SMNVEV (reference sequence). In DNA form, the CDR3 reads TGTGCCAGCAGAGGAAGAGGGACCGCCACTGAAGCTTTCTTT. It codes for CASRGRGTATEAFF.

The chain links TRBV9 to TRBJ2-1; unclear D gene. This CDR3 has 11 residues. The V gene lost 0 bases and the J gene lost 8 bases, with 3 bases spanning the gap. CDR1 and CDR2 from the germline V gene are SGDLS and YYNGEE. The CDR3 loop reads CASSVVDEQFF. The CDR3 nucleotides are TGTGCCAGCAGCGTAGTTGATGAGCAGTTCTTC.

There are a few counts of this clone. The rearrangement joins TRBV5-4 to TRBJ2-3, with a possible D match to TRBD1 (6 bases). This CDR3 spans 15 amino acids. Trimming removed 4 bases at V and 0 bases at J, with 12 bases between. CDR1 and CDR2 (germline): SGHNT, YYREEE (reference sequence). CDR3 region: CASSLQGRSTDTQYF. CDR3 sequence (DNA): TGTGCCAGCAGCCTACAGGGACGGAGCACAGATACGCAGTATTTT.

The CDR3, as DNA: TGTGCCAGCAGCCAGCCTAGCGGGGGGCACAGCACAGATACGCAGTATTTT. Translation: CASSQPSGGHSTDTQYF. The chain recombines TRBV4-2 with TRBJ2-3; 11 nucleotides line up with TRBD2. V gave up 3 bases and J gave up 0 bases; unmatched junction bases: 5. CDR1 is LGHNA and CDR2 is YNFKEQ in the germline V gene. There are 17 residues in the CDR3.

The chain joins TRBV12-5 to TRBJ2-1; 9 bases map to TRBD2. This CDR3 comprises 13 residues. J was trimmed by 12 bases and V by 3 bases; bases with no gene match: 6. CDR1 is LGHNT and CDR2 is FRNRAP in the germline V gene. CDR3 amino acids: CASGFGGGARQFF. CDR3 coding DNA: TGTGCTAGTGGTTTTGGCGGGGGGGCCCGGCAGTTCTTC.

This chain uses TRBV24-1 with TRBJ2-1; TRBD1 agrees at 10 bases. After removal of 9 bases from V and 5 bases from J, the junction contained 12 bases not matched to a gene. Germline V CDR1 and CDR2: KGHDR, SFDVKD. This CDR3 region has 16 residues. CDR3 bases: TGTGCCACCCAGACAGGGGGCGCCAATTTAGACAATGAGCAGTTCTTC. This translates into CATQTGGANLDNEQFF.

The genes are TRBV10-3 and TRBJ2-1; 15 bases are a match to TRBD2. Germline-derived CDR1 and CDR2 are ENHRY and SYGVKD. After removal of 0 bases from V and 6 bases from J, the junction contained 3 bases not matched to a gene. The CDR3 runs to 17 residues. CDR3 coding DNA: TGTGCCATCAGTGAGTCAGGGACTAGCGGGGGGTCCAATGAGCAGTTCTTC. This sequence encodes CAISESGTSGGSNEQFF.

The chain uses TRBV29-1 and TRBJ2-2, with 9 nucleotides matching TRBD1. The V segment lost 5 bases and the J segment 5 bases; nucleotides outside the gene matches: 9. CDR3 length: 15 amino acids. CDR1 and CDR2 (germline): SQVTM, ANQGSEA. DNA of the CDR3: TGCAGCGTTAAACAGGGGGCTGTAGAAACCGGGGAGCTGTTTTTT. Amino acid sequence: CSVKQGAVETGELFF.

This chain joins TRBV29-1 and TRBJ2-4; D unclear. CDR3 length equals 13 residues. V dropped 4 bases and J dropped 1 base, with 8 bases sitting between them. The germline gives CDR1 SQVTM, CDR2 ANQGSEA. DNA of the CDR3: TGCAGCGTTGGTGTGGGCGCCAAAAACATTCAGTACTTC. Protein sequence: CSVGVGAKNIQYF.

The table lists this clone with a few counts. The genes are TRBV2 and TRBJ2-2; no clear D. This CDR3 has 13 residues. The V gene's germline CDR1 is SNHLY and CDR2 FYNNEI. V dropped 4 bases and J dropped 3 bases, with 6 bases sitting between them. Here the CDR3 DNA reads TGTGCCAGCAGTGGGGCTGACACCGGGGAGCTGTTTTTT. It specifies CASSGADTGELFF.

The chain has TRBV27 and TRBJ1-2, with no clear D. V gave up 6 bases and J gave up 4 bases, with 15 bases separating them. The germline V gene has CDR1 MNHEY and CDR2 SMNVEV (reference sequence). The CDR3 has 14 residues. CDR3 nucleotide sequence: TGTGCCAGCAGGGCCGAGTGGGGTGGCTATGGCTACACCTTC. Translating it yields CASRAEWGGYGYTF.

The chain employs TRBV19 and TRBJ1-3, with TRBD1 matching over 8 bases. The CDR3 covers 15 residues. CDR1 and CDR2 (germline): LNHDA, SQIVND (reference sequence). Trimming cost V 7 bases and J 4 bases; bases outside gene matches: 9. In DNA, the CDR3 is TGTGCCAGTACCGATGGACAGGGACGAGGAAACACCATATATTTT. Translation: CASTDGQGRGNTIYF. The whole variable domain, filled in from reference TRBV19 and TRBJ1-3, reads DGGITQSPKYLFRKEGQNVTLSCEQNLNHDAMYWYRQDPGQGLRLIYYSQIVNDFQKGDIAEGYSVSREKKESFPLTVTSAQKNPTAFYLCASTDGQGRGNTIYFGEGSWLTVV.

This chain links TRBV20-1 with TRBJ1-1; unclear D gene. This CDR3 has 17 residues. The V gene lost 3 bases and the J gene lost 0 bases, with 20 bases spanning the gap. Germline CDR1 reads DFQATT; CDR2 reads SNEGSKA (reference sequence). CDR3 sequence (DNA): TGCAGTGCTAGTGTCAGAGGTCAGGTACCCCTGAACACTGAAGCTTTCTTT. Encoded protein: CSASVRGQVPLNTEAFF.

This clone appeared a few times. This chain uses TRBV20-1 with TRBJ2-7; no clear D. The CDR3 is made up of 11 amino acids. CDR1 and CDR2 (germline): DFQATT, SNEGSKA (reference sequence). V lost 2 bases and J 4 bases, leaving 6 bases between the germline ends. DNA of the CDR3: TGCAGTGCTAGACGGTCATACGAGCAGTACTTC. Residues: CSARRSYEQYF.

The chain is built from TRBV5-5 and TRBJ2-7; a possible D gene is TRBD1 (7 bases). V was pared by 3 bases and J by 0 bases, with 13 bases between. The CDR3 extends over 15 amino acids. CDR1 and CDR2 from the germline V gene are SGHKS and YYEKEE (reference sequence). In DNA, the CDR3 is TGTGCCAGCAGCTCCGGCGGGGACAGCTCCTACGAGCAGTACGTC. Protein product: CASSSGGDSSYEQYV.

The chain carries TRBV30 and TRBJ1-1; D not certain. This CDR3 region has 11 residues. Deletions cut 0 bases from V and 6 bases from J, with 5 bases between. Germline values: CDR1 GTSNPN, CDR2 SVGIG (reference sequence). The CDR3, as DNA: TGTGCCTGGAGTGTCAACTCTGAAGCTTTCTTT. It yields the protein CAWSVNSEAFF.

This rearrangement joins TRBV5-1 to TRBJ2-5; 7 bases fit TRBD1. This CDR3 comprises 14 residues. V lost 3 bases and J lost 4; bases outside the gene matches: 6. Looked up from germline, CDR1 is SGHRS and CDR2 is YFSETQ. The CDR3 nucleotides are TGCGCCAGCAGCTCCCGACAGGGTGGAGAGACCCAGTACTTC. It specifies CASSSRQGGETQYF.

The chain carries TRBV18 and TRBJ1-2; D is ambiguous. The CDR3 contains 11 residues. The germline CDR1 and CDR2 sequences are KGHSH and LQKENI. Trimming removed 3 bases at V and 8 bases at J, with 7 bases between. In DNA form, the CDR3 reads TGTGCCAGCTCACCTCAACAGGGCTACACCTTC. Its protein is CASSPQQGYTF.

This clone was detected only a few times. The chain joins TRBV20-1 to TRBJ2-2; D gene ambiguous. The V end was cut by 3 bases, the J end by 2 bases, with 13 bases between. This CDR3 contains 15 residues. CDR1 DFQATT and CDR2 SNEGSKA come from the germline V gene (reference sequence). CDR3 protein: CSASSTLKNTGELFF. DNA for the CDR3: TGCAGTGCTAGTAGCACCCTAAAAAACACCGGGGAGCTGTTTTTT.

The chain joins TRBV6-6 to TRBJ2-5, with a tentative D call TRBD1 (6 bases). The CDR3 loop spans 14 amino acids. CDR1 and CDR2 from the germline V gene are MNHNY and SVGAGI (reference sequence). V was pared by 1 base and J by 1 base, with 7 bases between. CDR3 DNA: TGTGCCAGCAGTTACTGGACAGCCCAAGAGACCCAGTACTTC. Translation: CASSYWTAQETQYF.